Below, 22 T cell receptor beta chains from the same sample are listed, as sequenced in a study of cytomegalovirus exposure and HLA in healthy donors (dated by TCRdb to the late 2010s). The library relied on the immunoSEQ multiplex PCR assay. The multiplex PCR relied on a mix of 60 forward primers for TCR Vbeta segments and 13 reverse primers for TCR Jbeta segments. TCRdb retrieved this table from immuneACCESS and kept in-frame rearrangements only. Not all clones are present; in checked studies, unresolved V genes account for under half, and no reason is known for the remainder. Here the sample has approximately 170,000 clones; about 76% occur a single time. The top ten clonotypes cover 2% to 3% of the sample. The sequencing input was PBMCs. All receptors derive from a middle-aged woman in good health and CMV-seropositive.

The chain uses TRBV10-3 and TRBJ2-7, with 10 bases lining up with TRBD2. The CDR3 is 17 amino acids. V was pared by 0 bases and J by 0 bases, with 5 bases of the junction left unmatched. Germline CDR1 and CDR2: ENHRY and SYGVKD. This chain's CDR3 is CAISESLAGEHSYEQYF. The CDR3 DNA reads TGTGCCATCAGTGAGTCCCTAGCGGGGGAGCACTCCTACGAGCAGTACTTC.

This chain joins TRBV6-1 and TRBJ2-3; 7 positions agree with TRBD2. The junction had 2 bases not matched to a gene; V was cut back by 2 bases and J by 0 bases. Germline loops: CDR1 MNHNS, CDR2 SASEGT. This CDR3 has 15 residues. CDR3 region: CASSEHGGSTDTQYF. DNA of the CDR3: TGTGCCAGCAGTGAACACGGGGGGAGCACAGATACGCAGTATTTT.

The chain has TRBV27 and TRBJ1-2; a weak D match, TRBD1 (6 bases). Germline V gene data show CDR1 as MNHEY and CDR2 as SMNVEV (reference sequence). CDR3 length equals 14 residues. Trimming shortened V by 1 base and J by 3 bases, and 9 bases separated the two germline ends. CDR3 bases: TGTGCCAGCAGTTTATTACAGGGAGACTATGGCTACACCTTC. Protein: CASSLLQGDYGYTF.

This chain uses TRBV7-2 with TRBJ2-7; D not certain. The CDR3 length is 15 residues. The V gene's germline CDR1 is SGHTA and CDR2 FQGNSA. The V gene lost 4 bases and the J gene lost 7 bases, with 20 bases spanning the gap. As DNA, the CDR3 is TGTGCCAGCAGCTCCCCCACGGGTATTCGTGGGGAGCAGTACTTC. Encoded protein: CASSSPTGIRGEQYF.

V and J are TRBV25-1 and TRBJ2-2, with a weak D call TRBD2 (5 bases). The CDR3 sequence is 14 residues long. Trimming pared 4 bases from V and 4 bases from J, leaving 10 bases between. The germline V gene has CDR1 MGHDK and CDR2 SYGVNS. CDR3 coding DNA: TGTGCCAGCAGTGGAGGGATGGGCACCGGGGAGCTGTTTTTT. Translation: CASSGGMGTGELFF.

V is TRBV7-2 and J is TRBJ2-4; TRBD2 aligns across 13 bases. The V and J ends lost 1 base and 8 bases, in that order; junction bases with no gene match: 8. The CDR3 sequence is 17 residues long. The germline CDR1 and CDR2 sequences are SGHTA and FQGNSA. The CDR3 spells CASSLVGTSGTGDIQYF. CDR3 DNA sequence: TGTGCCAGCAGCTTAGTTGGGACTAGCGGGACCGGGGACATTCAGTACTTC.

V and J are TRBV7-2 and TRBJ2-2, with TRBD2 matching 9 bases. The CDR3 runs to 16 residues. Trimming cost V 1 base and J 5 bases; bases outside gene matches: 5. The germline V gene encodes CDR1 SGHTA and CDR2 FQGNSA. The CDR3 region is CASSLDGGGGTGELFF. For the CDR3, the DNA is TGTGCCAGCAGCTTAGATGGCGGGGGGGGGACCGGGGAGCTGTTTTTT. Supplemented by reference TRBV7-2 and TRBJ2-2, the full variable domain reads GAGVSQSPSNKVTEKGKDVELRCDPISGHTALYWYRQSLGQGLEFLIYFQGNSAPDKSGLPSDRFSAERTGGSVSTLTIQRTQQEDSAVYLCASSLDGGGGTGELFFGEGSRLTVL.

The gene calls are TRBV4-1 and TRBJ2-7, with TRBD1 matching 8 bases. CDR1 is MGHRA, CDR2 YSYEKL, per germline. The CDR3 consists of 15 residues. V shed 0 bases and J 3 bases; nucleotides not matched to a gene: 4. The DNA of the CDR3 is TGCGCCAGCAGCCAAGATGCAGGGGGCGACTACGAGCAGTACTTC. Translated: CASSQDAGGDYEQYF.

The chain combines TRBV7-9 with TRBJ2-1; TRBD2 aligns across 10 bases. Trimming cost V 5 bases and J 4 bases; bases outside gene matches: 2. The CDR3 is 14 amino acids. CDR1 is SEHNR, CDR2 FQNEAQ, per germline (reference sequence). The CDR3 spells CASSRLAGYNEQFF. The CDR3 DNA follows: TGTGCCAGCAGCCGACTAGCGGGTTACAATGAGCAGTTCTTC.

This clone was observed a handful of times. V usage is TRBV18 and J usage is TRBJ2-1; 8 bases fit TRBD1. CDR3 length: 14 amino acids. The trim removed 5 bases at V and 8 bases at J, leaving 8 bases unmatched. CDR1 is KGHSH, CDR2 LQKENI, per germline. The CDR3 region is CASSTEDRADEQFF. As DNA, the CDR3 is TGTGCCAGCTCAACAGAGGACAGGGCAGATGAGCAGTTCTTC.

V and J are TRBV7-2 and TRBJ2-7; D possibly corresponds to TRBD1 (6 bases). V was shortened by 5 bases and J by 4 bases, with 9 bases between the two germline ends. Per germline, CDR1 SGHTA and CDR2 FQGNSA. This CDR3 is 12 amino acids long. DNA for the CDR3: TGTGCCAGCAGCCGCCAGGGGTACGAGCAGTACTTC. Its translation: CASSRQGYEQYF.

V is TRBV14 and J is TRBJ2-2; no reliable D call. The germline gives CDR1 SGHDN, CDR2 FVKESK. V gave up 2 bases and J gave up 1 base, with 2 bases separating them. The CDR3 loop spans 13 amino acids. As DNA, the CDR3 is TGTGCCAGCAGCCAACAGAACACCGGGGAGCTGTTTTTT. It yields the protein CASSQQNTGELFF.

V gene TRBV10-3 combines with J gene TRBJ2-7, with TRBD2 matching over 8 bases. This CDR3 is built from 13 residues. Looked up from germline, CDR1 is ENHRY and CDR2 is SYGVKD. V lost 10 bases to trimming and J lost 5 bases; unmatched junction nucleotides: 10. The CDR3 region is CATDAGTRNEQYF. The CDR3 region has the DNA TGTGCCACCGATGCCGGGACTAGAAACGAGCAGTACTTC.

The chain uses TRBV10-1 and TRBJ2-7, with 7 positions matching TRBD1. V trimming: 5 bases; J trimming: 6 bases; junction bases outside the gene matches: 4. The CDR3 totals 12 residues. Per germline, CDR1 WNHNN and CDR2 SYGVQD (reference sequence). As DNA, the CDR3 is TGCGCCAGCAGTAGAGGGACAGCCGAGCAGTACTTC. Translating gives CASSRGTAEQYF.

The genes are TRBV5-4 and TRBJ2-5; D is possibly TRBD2 (6 bases). The J call could be wrong; TRBJ2-7 is a better fit for the DNA end. This CDR3 contains 14 residues. Per germline, CDR1 SGHNT and CDR2 YYREEE (reference sequence). Here the CDR3 DNA reads TGTGCCAGCAGCCCGGGGTGGGGAGGCTACGAGCAGTACTTC. It yields the protein CASSPGWGGYEQYF.

This chain connects TRBV7-2 to TRBJ2-5, with 9 bases that match TRBD2. The CDR3 spans 16 residues. Trimming took 5 bases from V and 5 from J; bases not matched to a gene: 12. The germline CDR1 and CDR2 sequences are SGHTA and FQGNSA. CDR3 nucleotide sequence: TGTGCCAGCAGCCAGGGGGGCGGGGGGGCAGGGGAGACCCAGTACTTC. This translates into CASSQGGGGAGETQYF.

The DNA of the CDR3 is TGTGCCAGCAGCTTATTCGAGCCCCAGAACACTGAAGCTTTCTTT. It specifies CASSLFEPQNTEAFF. This chain joins TRBV7-2 and TRBJ1-1, with D unresolved. Germline lookup yields CDR1 SGHTA and CDR2 FQGNSA. CDR3 length equals 15 residues. V lost 2 bases and J 1 base, leaving 11 bases between the germline ends. The full variable domain, in which reference TRBV7-2 and TRBJ1-1 provide the parts outside the CDR3, is GAGVSQSPSNKVTEKGKDVELRCDPISGHTALYWYRQSLGQGLEFLIYFQGNSAPDKSGLPSDRFSAERTGGSVSTLTIQRTQQEDSAVYLCASSLFEPQNTEAFFGQGTRLTVV.

This clone was seen a handful of times. V gene TRBV19 combines with J gene TRBJ1-5; D ambiguous. Trimming removed 6 bases at V and 0 bases at J, with 12 bases between. CDR1 LNHDA and CDR2 SQIVND come from the germline V gene (reference sequence). The CDR3 runs 15 residues. CDR3 bases: TGTGCCAGTAGCGGGTCCTTGGGTAGCAATCAGCCCCAGCATTTT. Translating it yields CASSGSLGSNQPQHF.

V usage is TRBV28 and J usage is TRBJ1-4; 7 bases agree with TRBD1. This CDR3 contains 13 residues. Trimming at V came to 10 bases and at J to 3 bases, leaving 5 bases not matched to a gene. Germline lookup yields CDR1 MDHEN and CDR2 SYDVKM. The CDR3 reads CATTGVPNEKLFF. In DNA form, the CDR3 reads TGTGCCACCACAGGGGTGCCTAATGAAAAACTGTTTTTT. The whole variable domain, filled in from reference TRBV28 and TRBJ1-4, reads DVKVTQSSRYLVKRTGEKVFLECVQDMDHENMFWYRQDPGLGLRLIYFSYDVKMKEKGDIPEGYSVSREKKERFSLILESASTNQTSMYLCATTGVPNEKLFFGSGTQLSVL.

Only one count was recorded for this clone. V is TRBV7-2 and J is TRBJ1-4, with a weak D call TRBD1 (5 bases). The CDR3 is made up of 15 amino acids. Trimming pared 1 base from V and 8 bases from J, leaving 14 bases between. In germline, CDR1 is SGHTA, CDR2 FQGNSA. The CDR3 sequence is CASSLGGGREEKLFF. CDR3 nucleotides: TGTGCCAGCAGCTTAGGGGGGGGAAGAGAAGAAAAACTGTTTTTT.

The chain employs TRBV7-2 and TRBJ1-4; D is possibly TRBD1 (5 bases). V lost 5 bases and J lost 8, with 18 bases in between. In germline, CDR1 is SGHTA, CDR2 FQGNSA. The CDR3 totals 15 residues. This chain's CDR3 is CASSPSGGVGEKLFF. As DNA, the CDR3 is TGTGCCAGCAGCCCCTCGGGGGGGGTAGGGGAAAAACTGTTTTTT.

Comments on this clone: Additional DNA sequences in this sample encode the identical CDR3. CDR3 loop: CASSKTGLNTEAFF. The DNA of the CDR3 is TGCGCCAGCAGCAAAACAGGGTTAAACACTGAAGCTTTCTTT. The V and J genes are TRBV5-1 and TRBJ1-1, with D possibly TRBD1 on 6 matching bases. Germline assignment: CDR1 SGHRS and CDR2 YFSETQ. The CDR3 totals 14 residues. Trimming stripped 4 bases from V and 2 bases from J, with 12 bases between.